The sequence of this TCR beta chain was determined in a study of spatial heterogeneity in lung cancer. This CDR3 is built from 14 residues. Germline CDR1 and CDR2: KGHSH and LQKENI. Trimming left V 2 bases short and J 10 bases short, with 17 bases between. By share, this clonotype ranks as medium-sized. This beta chain turned up in a library designed for alpha chains; as an off-target read, its abundance says little. Each CDR3 protein gets one entry after TCRdb re-called the 5' RACE reads with MiXCR. The sample records under 10,000 distinct CDR3 sequences, around 4.6% being singletons. Time point given: sample taken at primary tumor resection. Tumor, nontumor lung or frozen PBMC supplied whole RNA that was sequenced unsorted.

The TCR originated in a male donor with early-stage non-small cell lung cancer. The chain joins TRBV18 to TRBJ1-1; D ambiguous. Source: PBMCs, taken at surgery. The CDR3 region has the DNA TGTGCCAGCTCACCATCAAACGGCCTCCTGGGAGCTTTCTTT. Residues: CASSPSNGLLGAFF.